The next 27 T cell receptor beta chains were all read from a single sample in a study of T cells in Graves' hyperthyroidism and ophthalmopathy. Amplification targeted TCR beta CDR3 regions from RNA transcripts. Researchers ran a first-round RT-PCR on the TCR CDR3 using the HTBI primer set. TCRdb called the multiplex PCR reads again in MiXCR, with one record for every CDR3 protein. The sample includes under 550,000 distinct CDR3 sequences, 12% to 15% of them seen just once. Specimen: blood. The receptors here all came from a woman between 18 and 29 years old with Graves' hyperthyroidism.

This clonotype was counted at least ten times. The chain recombines TRBV28 with TRBJ1-4; D gene ambiguous. In germline, CDR1 is MDHEN, CDR2 SYDVKM. Trimming took 7 bases from V and 8 from J, leaving 17 bases between them. The CDR3 consists of 14 residues. CDR3 protein: CASNPTNRVEKLFF. CDR3 DNA: TGTGCCAGCAACCCGACCAATCGGGTGGAAAAACTGTTTTTT.

There are a few counts of this clonotype. The chain combines TRBV7-2 with TRBJ1-3, with unresolved D. CDR1 is SGHTA and CDR2 is FQGNSA in the germline V gene. Trimming pared 1 base from V and 6 bases from J, leaving 7 bases between. The CDR3 has 13 residues. The DNA for the CDR3 is TGTGCCAGCAGCTTAGATGGGGTAAACACCATATATTTT. Translating it yields CASSLDGVNTIYF. The whole variable domain, remainder taken from reference TRBV7-2 and TRBJ1-3, is GAGVSQSPSNKVTEKGKDVELRCDPISGHTALYWYRQSLGQGLEFLIYFQGNSAPDKSGLPSDRFSAERTGGSVSTLTIQRTQQEDSAVYLCASSLDGVNTIYFGEGSWLTVV.

The sample holds a few counts of this clonotype. This rearrangement joins TRBV3-1 to TRBJ2-1; possible D gene TRBD1, 6 bases. CDR1 and CDR2 (germline): LGHDT, YNNKEL (reference sequence). V lost 4 bases to trimming and J lost 0 bases, with 16 bases between them. The CDR3 length is 17 residues. The CDR3 bases are TGTGCCAGCAGCCCCGAGGACAGCTTGAGCTCCTACAATGAGCAGTTCTTC. Translation: CASSPEDSLSSYNEQFF.

This clonotype was observed many times. The rearrangement joins TRBV27 to TRBJ1-1, with TRBD1 matching over 8 bases. Looked up from germline, CDR1 is MNHEY and CDR2 is SMNVEV (reference sequence). V lost 7 bases to trimming and J lost 5 bases; unmatched junction nucleotides: 12. The CDR3 length is 15 residues. The CDR3 here is CASNFGDRMGTEAFF. The CDR3 region has the DNA TGTGCCAGCAACTTCGGGGACAGGATGGGGACTGAAGCTTTCTTT.

The sample holds a few counts of this clonotype. This chain connects TRBV9 to TRBJ2-7; maybe TRBD2 (6 bases). Germline CDR1 reads SGDLS; CDR2 reads YYNGEE. There are 15 residues in the CDR3. V was clipped by 3 bases and J by 4 bases, with 17 bases between them. CDR3 DNA sequence: TGTGCCAGCAGCGAGGGAGGAGGGCCGGATTACGAGCAGTACTTC. Its protein is CASSEGGGPDYEQYF.

This clonotype was recorded many times. The chain has TRBV28 and TRBJ1-1; TRBD1 matches at 8 bases. J lost 4 bases, V lost 6 bases, and 7 bases had no gene match. The germline V gene encodes CDR1 MDHEN and CDR2 SYDVKM. CDR3 length equals 14 residues. In DNA, the CDR3 is TGTGCCAGCAGACTATTACAGGGGGTCACTGAAGCTTTCTTT. It specifies CASRLLQGVTEAFF.

This clonotype was detected only once. A clone one base away is much larger, so this may be a read error. This sequence joins TRBV5-1 and TRBJ2-1; 8 bases line up with TRBD2. The CDR3 totals 15 residues. CDR1 is SGHRS and CDR2 is YFSETQ in the germline V gene. The DNA for the CDR3 is TGCGCCAGCGCCGGACTAGCCGGTTCGCGTAATGAGCAGTCCTTC. It specifies CASAGLAGSRNEQSF. The full variable domain, completed using reference TRBV5-1 and TRBJ2-1, is KAGVTQTPRYLIKTRGQQVTLSCSPISGHRSVSWYQQTPGQGLQFLFEYFSETQRNKGNFPGRFSGRQFSNSRSEMNVSTLELGDSALYLCASAGLAGSRNEQSFGPGTRLTVL.

This rearrangement joins TRBV20-1 to TRBJ2-3; TRBD1 might be the D (5 bases). The CDR3 consists of 14 residues. The V gene lost 2 bases and the J gene lost 2 bases, with 11 bases spanning the gap. Germline loops: CDR1 DFQATT, CDR2 SNEGSKA (reference sequence). The CDR3 region has the DNA TGCAGTGCTAGAATAGACAGCGACACAGATACGCAGTATTTT. This translates into CSARIDSDTDTQYF.

This clonotype was counted many times. This chain links TRBV19 with TRBJ2-1; TRBD2 aligns across 11 bases. The trim removed 5 bases at V and 7 bases at J, leaving 10 bases unmatched. The CDR3 loop spans 16 amino acids. The V gene's germline CDR1 is LNHDA and CDR2 SQIVND (reference sequence). CDR3 protein: CASSPVSGRAPNEQFF. The CDR3 bases are TGTGCCAGTAGTCCCGTTAGCGGGAGGGCCCCGAATGAGCAGTTCTTC.

This clonotype was seen a few times. The chain links TRBV20-1 to TRBJ2-7; 7 positions match TRBD1. V was pared by 1 base and J by 3 bases, with 12 bases of the junction left unmatched. The CDR3 is 16 residues long. Germline V CDR1 and CDR2: DFQATT, SNEGSKA (reference sequence). The DNA for the CDR3 is TGCAGTGCTAGAGGAAGGAGGACAGGCCTAAACTACGAGCAGTACTTC. It translates to CSARGRRTGLNYEQYF.

This clonotype has a handful of counts. V and J are TRBV28 and TRBJ1-3, with D perhaps TRBD1 (6 bases). V lost 5 bases and J 3 bases, leaving 8 bases between the germline ends. CDR3 length equals 13 residues. Per the germline V gene, CDR1 is MDHEN and CDR2 is SYDVKM. CDR3: CASSAGVGNTIYF. The CDR3 DNA reads as TGTGCCAGCAGTGCAGGGGTTGGAAACACCATATATTTT. The whole variable domain, filled in from reference TRBV28 and TRBJ1-3, reads DVKVTQSSRYLVKRTGEKVFLECVQDMDHENMFWYRQDPGLGLRLIYFSYDVKMKEKGDIPEGYSVSREKKERFSLILESASTNQTSMYLCASSAGVGNTIYFGEGSWLTVV.

This clonotype was observed once. The chain joins TRBV12-5 to TRBJ1-1, with 7 bases fitting TRBD1. V shed 1 base and J 6 bases; nucleotides not matched to a gene: 8. The CDR3 spans 15 residues. Looked up from germline, CDR1 is LGHNT and CDR2 is FRNRAP. CDR3 amino acids: CASGLAGRQGAEAFF. CDR3 DNA: TGTGCTAGTGGTTTGGCGGGGAGACAGGGAGCTGAAGCTTTCTTT.

The chain couples TRBV27 to TRBJ2-5; D gene unclear. Trimming took 0 bases from V and 5 from J, leaving 13 bases between them. CDR3 length equals 15 residues. Germline V CDR1 and CDR2: MNHEY, SMNVEV (reference sequence). Here the CDR3 reads CASSLSRSSRETQYF. The CDR3 DNA follows: TGTGCCAGCAGTTTATCCAGGTCTAGTAGGGAGACCCAGTACTTC.

V gene TRBV7-8 combines with J gene TRBJ2-2; no clear D. V was clipped by 0 bases and J by 7 bases, with 3 bases between them. This CDR3 region has 12 residues. Germline CDR1 and CDR2: SGHVS and FQNEAQ. CDR3 residues: CASSLAVGELFF. The CDR3 DNA follows: TGTGCCAGCAGCTTAGCGGTCGGGGAGCTGTTTTTT.

This clonotype was seen a few times. V gene TRBV7-9 combines with J gene TRBJ2-7; D is perhaps TRBD2 (6 bases). The CDR3 is 15 amino acids. Germline-derived CDR1 and CDR2 are SEHNR and FQNEAQ (reference sequence). The V end was cut by 9 bases, the J end by 0 bases, with 18 bases between. CDR3 protein: CASQRAGKSSYEQYF. The CDR3 nucleotides are TGTGCCAGTCAGCGGGCGGGAAAGAGCTCCTACGAGCAGTACTTC. Full variable domain (remainder filled in from reference TRBV7-9 and TRBJ2-7): DTGVSQNPRHKITKRGQNVTFRCDPISEHNRLYWYRQTLGQGPEFLTYFQNEAQLEKSRLLSDRFSAERPKGSFSTLEIQRTEQGDSAMYLCASQRAGKSSYEQYFGPGTRLTVT.

The chain joins TRBV25-1 to TRBJ1-1, with 10 bases fitting TRBD1. V was clipped by 1 base and J by 3 bases; unmatched bases: 5. There are 16 residues in the CDR3. From germline, CDR1 is MGHDK and CDR2 SYGVNS. The CDR3 here is CASSEWGQGPYTEAFF. The CDR3 DNA sequence: TGTGCCAGCAGTGAATGGGGACAGGGGCCATACACTGAAGCTTTCTTT.

Remarks on this clonotype: A clone one base away is much larger, so this may be a read error. V and J are TRBV2 and TRBJ1-1, with unresolved D. Germline values: CDR1 SNHLY, CDR2 FYNNEI. The CDR3 spans 14 residues. The CDR3 protein is CAGSDLASNTEAFF. CDR3 sequence (DNA): TGTGCCGGCAGTGACCTGGCCTCGAACACTGAAGCTTTCTTT.

The chain combines TRBV29-1 with TRBJ2-7; 8 bases fit TRBD1. V lost 4 bases to trimming and J lost 2 bases; unmatched junction nucleotides: 10. The CDR3 totals 15 residues. The germline V gene encodes CDR1 SQVTM and CDR2 ANQGSEA. In DNA form, the CDR3 reads TGCAGCGTTGCTGGGGGGAAGACAGGGGCCTACGAGCAGTACTTC. Amino acid sequence: CSVAGGKTGAYEQYF.

Notes on this clonotype: One base away lies a much larger clone, so this may be a sequencing read error. This chain uses TRBV13 with TRBJ1-5; perhaps TRBD1 as D (6 bases). Germline CDR1 PRHDT, CDR2 FYEKMQ (reference sequence). V was trimmed by 0 bases and J by 7 bases, leaving 16 bases between them. The CDR3 covers 16 residues. The CDR3: CASSLGIGQLGQPQHF. For the CDR3, the DNA is TGTGCCAGCAGCTTAGGGATCGGACAGCTCGGGCAGCCCCAGCATTTT.

At least ten counts were recorded for this clonotype. The rearrangement links TRBV6-2 or TRBV6-3 to TRBJ2-1, with D uncertain. The CDR3 totals 15 residues. Germline V gene data show CDR1 as MNHEY and CDR2 as SVGEGT. Trimming removed 0 bases from V and 2 bases from J, with 8 bases in between. The CDR3 sequence is CASSYSAAAYNEQFF. The DNA of the CDR3 is TGTGCCAGCAGTTACTCGGCAGCCGCCTACAATGAGCAGTTCTTC.

This clonotype was detected many times. This sequence joins TRBV7-8 and TRBJ2-1; TRBD2 is a possible D gene (5 bases). The CDR3 is made up of 18 amino acids. Germline assignment: CDR1 SGHVS and CDR2 FQNEAQ. V was trimmed by 1 base and J by 8 bases, leaving 24 bases between them. The CDR3 DNA reads TGTGCCAGCAGCTTAGATTTTCGGTTGAGGGCAGGAGGATATGAGCAGTTCTTC. It encodes CASSLDFRLRAGGYEQFF.

Notes on this clonotype: Being one base from a much bigger clone, this may be a read error. The chain uses TRBV18 and TRBJ2-1; D uncertain. CDR3 length: 13 amino acids. Germline CDR1 is KGHSH and CDR2 is LQKENI. Trimming shortened V by 2 bases and J by 6 bases, and 8 bases separated the two germline ends. CDR3 DNA sequence: TGTGCCAGCTCACCATACCTGGGCAATGAGCAGTTCTTC. Its protein product is CASSPYLGNEQFF.

In its sample, this clonotype was seen many times. The chain carries TRBV7-9 and TRBJ2-4, with a possible D match to TRBD2 (6 bases). The V gene's germline CDR1 is SEHNR and CDR2 FQNEAQ (reference sequence). This CDR3 contains 11 residues. The germline V and J ends were trimmed by 1 base and 11 bases, with 6 bases remaining between them. CDR3 residues: CASSLERVQYF. Here the CDR3 DNA reads TGTGCCAGCAGCTTAGAGCGGGTTCAGTACTTC. Using reference TRBV7-9 and TRBJ2-4 for the parts outside the CDR3, the full variable domain is DTGVSQNPRHKITKRGQNVTFRCDPISEHNRLYWYRQTLGQGPEFLTYFQNEAQLEKSRLLSDRFSAERPKGSFSTLEIQRTEQGDSAMYLCASSLERVQYFGAGTRLSVL.

The table lists this clonotype with many counts. The rearrangement links TRBV28 to TRBJ2-5; 10 bases line up with TRBD2. V shed 4 bases and J 4 bases; nucleotides not matched to a gene: 15. The CDR3 loop spans 18 amino acids. Germline V gene data show CDR1 as MDHEN and CDR2 as SYDVKM. CDR3 region: CASSSLPKAGGLGETQYF. The CDR3 DNA reads TGTGCCAGCAGTTCCCTCCCAAAAGCGGGAGGGTTAGGAGAGACCCAGTACTTC.

This clonotype was detected only a few times. V usage is TRBV24-1 and J usage is TRBJ1-2; D remains unclear. V was cut by 5 bases and J by 3 bases, with 12 bases left in between. CDR3 size: 14 residues. Per germline, CDR1 KGHDR and CDR2 SFDVKD. The CDR3 here is CATSGSPDYYGYTF. The CDR3 region has the DNA TGTGCCACCAGTGGCAGTCCTGACTACTATGGCTACACCTTC.

At least ten counts were recorded for this clonotype. The rearrangement links TRBV12-3 or TRBV12-4 to TRBJ1-3; D gene unclear. Deletions cut 5 bases from V and 3 bases from J, with 8 bases between. CDR3 length: 13 residues. Here the CDR3 reads CASSPGGGNTIYF. CDR3 coding DNA: TGTGCCAGCAGTCCCGGTGGTGGAAACACCATATATTTT.

The gene calls are TRBV20-1 and TRBJ2-7; possibly TRBD1 or TRBD2 for D (5 bases each). V lost 0 bases and J lost 7, with 10 bases in between. Germline V gene sequence: CDR1 DFQATT, CDR2 SNEGSKA (reference sequence). The CDR3 totals 12 residues. CDR3 amino acids: CSARDGTREQYF. In nucleotides, the CDR3 is TGCAGTGCTAGAGACGGGACCCGGGAGCAGTACTTC.